Reported below is one TCR beta chain. The sample is drawn from a study of T cell responses to AZD1222 COVID-19 vaccine. TCRdb's table, derived via immunoSEQ multiplex PCR, lists solely in-frame clones and lacks some. The profile shows 150,000 to 180,000 clones, over 80% of them singletons. V shed 9 bases, J shed 2 bases, and the junction held 11 bases outside the gene matches. The CDR3 is 16 residues long. Germline values: CDR1 LGHNT, CDR2 FRNRAP. V and J are TRBV12-5 and TRBJ2-4, with 9 bases aligning to TRBD1. The sequencing used peripheral blood, collected 28 days after the second AZD1222 dose. This TCR derives from an adult who received the AZD1222 COVID-19 vaccine. The CDR3 spells CARKGDRVVSKNIQYF. CDR3 coding DNA: TGTGCTAGAAAGGGGGACAGGGTAGTATCCAAAAACATTCAGTACTTC.